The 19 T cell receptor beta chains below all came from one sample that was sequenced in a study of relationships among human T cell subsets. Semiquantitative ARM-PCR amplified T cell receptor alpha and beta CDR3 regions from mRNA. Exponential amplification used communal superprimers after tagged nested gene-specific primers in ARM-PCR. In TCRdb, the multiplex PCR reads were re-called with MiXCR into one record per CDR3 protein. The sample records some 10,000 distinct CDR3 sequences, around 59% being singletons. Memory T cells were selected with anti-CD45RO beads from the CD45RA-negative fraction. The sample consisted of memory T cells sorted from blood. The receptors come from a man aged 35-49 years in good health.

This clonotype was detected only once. The CDR3, as DNA: TGTGCCAGCTCACCGGCTCGAGGGGGGAATGAGCAGTTCTTC. Amino acid sequence: CASSPARGGNEQFF. V gene TRBV18 combines with J gene TRBJ2-1; tentatively, D is TRBD1 or TRBD2 (6 bases each). Trimming took off 3 bases at V and 7 bases at J, with 13 bases between the two ends. Germline V gene lookup returns CDR1 KGHSH and CDR2 LQKENI. The CDR3 extends over 14 amino acids.

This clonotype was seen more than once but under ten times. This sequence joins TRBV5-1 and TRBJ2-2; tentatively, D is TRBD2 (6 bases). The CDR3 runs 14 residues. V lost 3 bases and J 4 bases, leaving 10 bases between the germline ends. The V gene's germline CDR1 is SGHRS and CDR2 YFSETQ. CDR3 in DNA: TGCGCCAGCAGCTCGACTAGTGTCACCGGGGAGCTGTTTTTT. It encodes CASSSTSVTGELFF.

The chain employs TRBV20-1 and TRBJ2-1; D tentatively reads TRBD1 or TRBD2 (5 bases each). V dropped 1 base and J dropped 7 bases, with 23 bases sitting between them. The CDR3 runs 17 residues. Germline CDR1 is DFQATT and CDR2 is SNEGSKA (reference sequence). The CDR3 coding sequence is TGCAGTGCTAGAGGGGCCCCCGGGACCCCGTCCGCGAATGAGCAGTTCTTC. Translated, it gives CSARGAPGTPSANEQFF.

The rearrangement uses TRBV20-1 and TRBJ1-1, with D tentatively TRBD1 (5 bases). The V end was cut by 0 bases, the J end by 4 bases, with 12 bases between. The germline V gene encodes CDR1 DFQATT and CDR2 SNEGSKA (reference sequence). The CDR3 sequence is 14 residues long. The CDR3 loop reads CSARETGGGTEAFF. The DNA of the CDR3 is TGCAGTGCTAGAGAAACAGGTGGAGGCACTGAAGCTTTCTTT.

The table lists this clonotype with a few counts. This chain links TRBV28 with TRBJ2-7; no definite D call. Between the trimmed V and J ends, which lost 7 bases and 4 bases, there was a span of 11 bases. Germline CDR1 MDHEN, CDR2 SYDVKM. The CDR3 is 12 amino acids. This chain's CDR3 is CASMFTTYEQYF. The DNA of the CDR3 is TGTGCCAGCATGTTTACTACGTACGAGCAGTACTTC.

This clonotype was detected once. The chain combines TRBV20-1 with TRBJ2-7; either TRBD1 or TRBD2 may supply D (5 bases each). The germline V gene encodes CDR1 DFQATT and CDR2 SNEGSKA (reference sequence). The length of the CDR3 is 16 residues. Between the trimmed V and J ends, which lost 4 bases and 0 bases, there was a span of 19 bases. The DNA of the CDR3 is TGCAGTGCTATACTCTGGGGCGCGGGTAGCTCCTACGAGCAGTACTTC. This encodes CSAILWGAGSSYEQYF.

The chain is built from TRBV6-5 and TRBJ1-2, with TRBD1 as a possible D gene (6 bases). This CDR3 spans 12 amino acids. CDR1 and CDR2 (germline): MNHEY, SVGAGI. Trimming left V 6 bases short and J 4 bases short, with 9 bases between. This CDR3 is CASSPTGYGYTF. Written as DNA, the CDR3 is TGTGCCAGCAGCCCGACAGGCTATGGCTACACCTTC.

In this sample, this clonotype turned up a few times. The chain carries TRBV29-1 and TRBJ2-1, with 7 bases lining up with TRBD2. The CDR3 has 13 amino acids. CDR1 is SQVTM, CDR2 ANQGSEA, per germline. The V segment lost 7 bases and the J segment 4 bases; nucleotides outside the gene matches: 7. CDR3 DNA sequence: TGCAGCGCCCGGGCTAGCGGTTACAATGAGCAGTTCTTC. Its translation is CSARASGYNEQFF.

The CDR3 spells CASSLGGTGVLTF. The CDR3 DNA reads TGTGCCAGCAGCTTGGGGGGAACTGGGGTCCTGACTTTC. The genes are TRBV11-2 and TRBJ2-6, with D maybe TRBD2 (6 bases). V was pared by 3 bases and J by 13 bases, with 13 bases between. Per the germline V gene, CDR1 is SGHAT and CDR2 is FQNNGV. The CDR3 has 13 amino acids.

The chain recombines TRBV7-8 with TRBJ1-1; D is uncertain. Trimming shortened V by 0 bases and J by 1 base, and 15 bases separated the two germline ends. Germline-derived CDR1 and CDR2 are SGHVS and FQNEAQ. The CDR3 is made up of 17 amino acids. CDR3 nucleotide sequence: TGTGCCAGCAGCTTAGCGGAGCTCGGACGGGAGAACACTGAAGCTTTCTTT. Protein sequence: CASSLAELGRENTEAFF.

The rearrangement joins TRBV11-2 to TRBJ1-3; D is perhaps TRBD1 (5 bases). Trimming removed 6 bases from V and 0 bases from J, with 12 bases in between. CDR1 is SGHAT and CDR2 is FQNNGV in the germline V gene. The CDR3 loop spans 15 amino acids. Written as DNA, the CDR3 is TGTGCCAGCAGTCCCGGGGGGAACTCTGGAAACACCATATATTTT. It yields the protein CASSPGGNSGNTIYF.

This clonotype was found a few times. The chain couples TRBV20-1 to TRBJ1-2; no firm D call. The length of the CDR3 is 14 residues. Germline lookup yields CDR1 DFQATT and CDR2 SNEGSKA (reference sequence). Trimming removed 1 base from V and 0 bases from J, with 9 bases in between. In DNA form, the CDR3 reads TGCAGTGCTAGAGGGGCGGATACTAACTATGGCTACACCTTC. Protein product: CSARGADTNYGYTF.

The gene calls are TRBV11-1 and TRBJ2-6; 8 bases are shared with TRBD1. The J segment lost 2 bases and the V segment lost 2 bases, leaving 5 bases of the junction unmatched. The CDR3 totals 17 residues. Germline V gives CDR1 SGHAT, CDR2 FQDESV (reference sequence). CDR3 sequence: CASSLTGGVAGANVLTF. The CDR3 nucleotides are TGTGCCAGCAGCTTAACAGGGGGAGTCGCTGGGGCCAACGTCCTGACTTTC.

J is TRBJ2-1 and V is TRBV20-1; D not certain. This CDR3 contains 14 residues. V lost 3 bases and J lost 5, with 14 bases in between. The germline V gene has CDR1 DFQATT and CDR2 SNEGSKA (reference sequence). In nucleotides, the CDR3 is TGCAGTGCTAGGGACCCGGCCCGAAACAATGAGCAGTTCTTC. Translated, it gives CSARDPARNNEQFF.

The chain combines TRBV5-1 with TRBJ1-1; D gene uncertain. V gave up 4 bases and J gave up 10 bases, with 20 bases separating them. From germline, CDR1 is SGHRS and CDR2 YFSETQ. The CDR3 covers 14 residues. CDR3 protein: CASSPTANQLGAFF. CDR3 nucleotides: TGCGCCAGCAGCCCTACAGCCAATCAGTTAGGAGCTTTCTTT.

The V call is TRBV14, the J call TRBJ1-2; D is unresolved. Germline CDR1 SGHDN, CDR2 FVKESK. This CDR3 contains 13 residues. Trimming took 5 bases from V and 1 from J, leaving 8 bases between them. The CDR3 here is CASSYRSNYGYTF. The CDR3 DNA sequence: TGTGCCAGCAGCTACCGAAGTAACTATGGCTACACCTTC.

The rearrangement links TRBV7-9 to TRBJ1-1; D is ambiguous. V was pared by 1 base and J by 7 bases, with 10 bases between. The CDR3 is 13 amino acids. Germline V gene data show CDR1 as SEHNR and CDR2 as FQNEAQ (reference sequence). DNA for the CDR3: TGTGCCAGCAGCTTAGTGGGGAGGATTGAAGCTTTCTTT. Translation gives CASSLVGRIEAFF.

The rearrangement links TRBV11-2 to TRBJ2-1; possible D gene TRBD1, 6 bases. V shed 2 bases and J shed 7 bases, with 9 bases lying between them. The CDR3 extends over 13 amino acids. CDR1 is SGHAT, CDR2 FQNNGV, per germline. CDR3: CASSLNRANEQFF. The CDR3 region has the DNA TGTGCCAGCAGCTTAAACAGGGCGAATGAGCAGTTCTTC.

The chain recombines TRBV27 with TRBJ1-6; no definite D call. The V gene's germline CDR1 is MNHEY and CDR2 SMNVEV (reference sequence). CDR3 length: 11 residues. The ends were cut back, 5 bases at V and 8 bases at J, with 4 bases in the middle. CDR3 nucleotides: TGTGCCAGCAGTCGGTATTCACCCCTCCACTTT. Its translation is CASSRYSPLHF.